This TCR beta chain emerged from a study of cytomegalovirus exposure and HLA in healthy donors. At the level of the study: The same platform was used for the 90 to 150 validation repertoires as for the roughly 670 first-cohort repertoires, as reported in a later analysis.

TCRdb's copy holds only in-frame clones and misses some; the assay was immunoSEQ multiplex PCR. The repertoire includes over 250,000 clones, roughly 87% of them detected once, and approximately 1% sits in the top ten. Worth noting for this clone: What it recognizes is unknown.

General study results and limits: Some public TCRs appeared in many individuals, while most sequences were rare.

CDR1 SQVTM and CDR2 ANQGSEA come from the germline V gene. This CDR3 region has 14 residues. The ends lost 7 bases at V and 6 bases at J; junction bases unmatched: 9. Sequenced: PBMCs. The TCR comes from a woman in her twenties or thirties in good health and CMV-seropositive. The chain carries TRBV29-1 and TRBJ2-2, with TRBD2 identical over 9 bases. The CDR3 nucleotides read TGCAGCGCCCAAGCGGGGGGAAACGCCGGGGAGCTGTTTTTT. It translates to CSAQAGGNAGELFF.